This T cell receptor (beta chain) was profiled in a study of blood T cell repertoires in COVID-19. Study context: Nucleic acid was either cDNA or gDNA, and it came from T cells, B-cell-depleted T cells, or PBMCs.

Authors' processing steps: Nucleated cell counts were estimated from reference gene primer amplification. The repertoire was sequenced with immunoSEQ multiplex PCR; TCRdb's copy has only in-frame clones and lacks some. Clonal size and the V and J genes are those of that table, whereas D and trimming came from the DNA. The sample has roughly 100,000 clones, around 90% seen once. V lost 6 bases to trimming and J lost 4 bases, with 4 bases between them. There are 11 residues in the CDR3. Germline lookup yields CDR1 LNHDA and CDR2 SQIVND (reference sequence). The sample was peripheral blood. The chain carries TRBV19 and TRBJ1-3; D gene ambiguous. The sequence was collected from a woman aged 45-60 years with COVID-19, enrolled during active disease. CDR3 sequence: CASSSGNTIYF. The CDR3, as DNA: TGTGCCAGTAGCTCGGGAAACACCATATATTTT.